This TCR beta chain was recorded in a study of resident and recirculating memory T cells in vitiligo. As for the study in general: No cells were sorted; samples were homogenized just before genomic DNA extraction. Study-wide findings and caveats: TCR sequences were not conserved across biopsy sites or patients.

The CDR3 covers 15 residues. The germline V gene encodes CDR1 SGHNT and CDR2 YYREEE (reference sequence). The ends were cut back, 9 bases at V and 5 bases at J, with 23 bases in the middle. Concerning this clone: The antigen is undetermined.

Confetti depigmentation, marking active vitiligo, was absent in these patients. Patients who had received treatment within the previous three months were excluded. Here immunoSEQ multiplex PCR was the method, and the copy in TCRdb shows in-frame clones only, minus some. In the table there are 35,000 to 45,000 clones, 80% to 95% of which are singletons. The clonotype originates from a male donor with vitiligo. The specimen sequenced was blood. V usage is TRBV5-4 and J usage is TRBJ2-5, with D possibly matching TRBD2 (6 bases). The CDR3 DNA reads TGTGCCACCAAAACCACGGGGCGGGACCGGGAGACCCAGTACTTC. Translating gives CATKTTGRDRETQYF.